This T cell receptor beta chain emerged from a study of shared clonotypes between healthy human individuals. Naive CD8 isolation took CD45RO-negative cells positively selected for CCR7 and excluded terminally differentiated effector memory CD45RA+ cells. Clones were read by immunoSEQ multiplex PCR, and TCRdb kept only the in-frame ones, dropping some. The sample holds 2 million to 2.5 million clones; more than 85% are singletons and the top ten take 1.5% to 2%. With 5 bases removed from V and 5 bases from J, the gap between germline ends came to 16 bases. The CDR3 covers 14 residues. Looked up from germline, CDR1 is SEHNR and CDR2 is FQNEAQ (reference sequence).

The chain carries TRBV7-9 and TRBJ2-7, with D possibly being TRBD1 or TRBD2 (5 bases each). This TCR was recovered from a man aged 18 to 30 in good health. Some clones in this sample may be carry-over from other donors' samples. Sequencing was done on a sample of naive CD8+ T cells from PBMCs. The CDR3 DNA follows: TGTGCCAGCAGCCCCCCCGGGGCGGAGAACGAGCAGTACTTC. Its protein product is CASSPPGAENEQYF. The variable domain in full, completed from reference TRBV7-9 and TRBJ2-7, reads DTGVSQNPRHKITKRGQNVTFRCDPISEHNRLYWYRQTLGQGPEFLTYFQNEAQLEKSRLLSDRFSAERPKGSFSTLEIQRTEQGDSAMYLCASSPPGAENEQYFGPGTRLTVT.